The entry below describes one T cell receptor (beta chain). What it binds is not known. CDR1 is SGHNT, CDR2 YYREEE, per germline (reference sequence). This CDR3 contains 15 residues. The ends were cut back, 1 base at V and 0 bases at J, with 9 bases in the middle. The sample originates from a study of cytomegalovirus exposure and HLA in healthy donors. About the research overall: Prior work identified around 120 million unique TCR beta sequences in roughly 180 million T cells. Overall study results and limits: Cytomegalovirus-associated status was assigned to approximately 160 TCR beta chains. Using the classifier, cytomegalovirus status was reportedly diagnosed with high specificity and sensitivity. Later analysis demonstrated an association between a missense DCLRE1C variant and TCR beta V- and J-gene trimming.

The PCR had 60 Vbeta and 13 Jbeta primers. Libraries were prepared by immunoSEQ multiplex PCR; TCRdb keeps only in-frame clonotypes and omits some of them. The table shows fewer than 140,000 clones, with approximately 82% occurring only once. The sample comprised PBMCs. The chain combines TRBV5-4 with TRBJ2-3; tentatively, D is TRBD1 (5 bases). The origin of this receptor is a man aged 35 to 55 in good health and CMV-seronegative. CDR3 region: CASSLLDISTDTQYF. In nucleotides, the CDR3 is TGTGCCAGCAGCTTGTTGGACATAAGCACAGATACGCAGTATTTT. The full variable domain, rest sourced from reference TRBV5-4 and TRBJ2-3, is ETGVTQSPTHLIKTRGQQVTLRCSSQSGHNTVSWYQQALGQGPQFIFQYYREEENGRGNFPPRFSGLQFPNYSSELNVNALELDDSALYLCASSLLDISTDTQYFGPGTRLTVL.